This T cell receptor (beta chain) was observed in a study of T cells in Graves' hyperthyroidism and ophthalmopathy. Study-wide results and limits: Stable hyperthyroidism was told apart from ophthalmopathy by a model built on 13 V-J features.

Authors of the study amplified TCR beta CDR3 regions from RNA transcripts. The HTBI set primed first-round TCR CDR3 RT-PCR. TCRdb processed the multiplex PCR reads anew with MiXCR; each CDR3 protein has one entry. The table has under 350,000 distinct CDR3 sequences, roughly 13% seen once. CDR1 MNHNS and CDR2 SASEGT come from the germline V gene. CDR3 length equals 15 residues. V was pared by 0 bases and J by 11 bases, with 9 bases of the junction left unmatched. This clonotype was found many times. Its specificity is unknown. The V call is TRBV6-1, the J call TRBJ1-3, with 8 bases identical to TRBD1. The TCR sequence derives from a woman aged 35 to 49 with Graves' ophthalmopathy. Sequencing used blood. The CDR3 reads CASSEAPGQALSIYF. In DNA form, the CDR3 reads TGTGCCAGCAGTGAAGCGCCGGGACAGGCTCTCTCCATATATTTT.